This is a list of T cell receptor beta chains from one sample in a study of T cell repertoires in cytomegalovirus infection. TCRdb re-called the reads with MiXCR, one entry per CDR3 protein. In the table there are approximately 250,000 distinct CDR3 sequences, about 7% of which are singletons. The sequenced material came from PBMCs. These receptors came from a human donor in good health (CMV status not recorded). Some clones in this sample may be carry-over from other donors' samples. The CDR3 runs from the conserved cysteine through the conserved F or W. The D gene is left open where the match is weak. Only some rows state a clone size, as once, few, many or a class for expanded clones.

cdr3_nt cdr3_aa j_call v_call clone_size d_call
TGTGCCAGCAGTGAGGGGACTAGCGAGCAGGAGGGGTATTTT CASSEGTSEQEGYF TRBJ2-3 TRBV28 many TRBD2
TGTGCCAGCAGCCCCCGGACAGGGAACGTTGGTGTGGGGAAGTTCTTC CASSPRTGNVGVGKFF TRBJ2-1 TRBV14 many TRBD1
TGTGCCAGCAGCTTAAGCGGGGCCCGCACAGATACGCAGTATTTT CASSLSGARTDTQYF TRBJ2-3 TRBV7-2 many TRBD2
TGCAGTGCTAGAGTGGGGTTACACACCGGGGAGCTGTTTTTT CSARVGLHTGELFF TRBJ2-2 TRBV20-1 few NA
TGCAGTGCTAGAGAAGTCGGGTTCCCTAATCAGCCCCAGCATTTT CSAREVGFPNQPQHF TRBJ1-5 TRBV20-1 many NA
TGTGCCAGCAGCCCGCTTGGCACGAACACTGAAGCTTTCTTT CASSPLGTNTEAFF TRBJ1-1 TRBV7-2 many NA
TGCAGTGCTAGGGCTAGCGGGGGGGCTATTTCAGATACGCAGTATTTT CSARASGGAISDTQYF TRBJ2-3 TRBV20-1 many TRBD2
TGTGCCAGCAGCCCCAGGGGGGGACTAGCGGGCAGCACATATACGCAGTATTTT CASSPRGGLAGSTYTQYF TRBJ2-3 TRBV7-2 many TRBD2
TGCGCCAGCAGCTTGGTTACCCCGGCAAACACTGAAGCTTTCTTT CASSLVTPANTEAFF TRBJ1-1 TRBV5-1 NA NA
TGTGCCAGCAGCACCCGACAGGGGGCTTTTGGCTACACCTTC CASSTRQGAFGYTF TRBJ1-2 TRBV7-2 many TRBD1
TGCAGCTCCGTGGCTTCACAGGGAGAGACCCAGTACTTC CSSVASQGETQYF TRBJ2-5 TRBV29-1 NA NA
TGTGCCAGCAGCCCACCTCCTAGCGGATACACCGGGGAGCTGTTTTTT CASSPPPSGYTGELFF TRBJ2-2 TRBV11-1 NA TRBD2
TGTGCCACCAGCAGAGAGATCGCCGGGACTAGACACACCGGGGAGCTGTTTTTT CATSREIAGTRHTGELFF TRBJ2-2 TRBV15 many TRBD2
TGTGCCAGCACCCTTAGTCCAGCGGACAATGAGCAGTTCTTC CASTLSPADNEQFF TRBJ2-1 TRBV5-4 NA NA
TGTGCCAGCAGCTTAGCGCTAGGCAGAATAGCAGATACGCAGTATTTT CASSLALGRIADTQYF TRBJ2-3 TRBV7-8 NA NA
TGCGCCAGCAGCTTGGGTGGGACAGGGGTAACGGACACTGAAGCTTTCTTT CASSLGGTGVTDTEAFF TRBJ1-1 TRBV5-1 many TRBD1
TGTGCCAGCAGGGCCGGGATTGGTGTTAATGAGCAGTTCTTC CASRAGIGVNEQFF TRBJ2-1 TRBV5-6 many NA
TGTGCCAGCAGCCCCAGCGGAGCCGGAAATGAGCAGTTCTTC CASSPSGAGNEQFF TRBJ2-1 TRBV7-9 many NA
TGTGCCAGCAGCCGACAGGGTGAGAACACTGAAGCTTTCTTT CASSRQGENTEAFF TRBJ1-1 TRBV27 many TRBD1
TGCAGTGCTAGAGGGAACCCAGGGGGGCAAACTGAAGCTTTCTTT CSARGNPGGQTEAFF TRBJ1-1 TRBV20-1 many TRBD1
TGTGCCAGCAGCCCTTCGAGAGTAAGGGAGACCCAGTACTTC CASSPSRVRETQYF TRBJ2-5 TRBV7-2 many NA
TGCGCCAGCAGCTTCGATAGCGGGGGGGCCCAGGATGAGCAGTTCTTC CASSFDSGGAQDEQFF TRBJ2-1 TRBV5-1 NA TRBD2
TGTGCCAGCAGCCAAGATAGGGCCGGGGAGCTGTTTTTT CASSQDRAGELFF TRBJ2-2 TRBV4-2 few NA
TGCAGTGCTAGATCTGGGGGCGAAGAGGTTTCAGGAGCTTTCTTT CSARSGGEEVSGAFF TRBJ1-1 TRBV20-1 NA NA